Listed here are 29 T cell receptor beta chains from one sample, sequenced in a study of immune evolution from preneoplasia to lung adenocarcinoma. The data were produced by immunoSEQ multiplex PCR, yet TCRdb's version contains in-frame clones alone and is incomplete. The sample has under 15,000 clones, around 86% seen once. The sequencing input was FFPE lung adenocarcinoma in situ tissue. These receptors were obtained from a donor aged 70 or over with lung adenocarcinoma.

The rearrangement joins TRBV18 to TRBJ2-7, with D hard to call. The V gene's germline CDR1 is KGHSH and CDR2 LQKENI. This CDR3 has 12 residues. The germline V and J ends were trimmed by 3 bases and 3 bases, with 6 bases remaining between them. The CDR3 DNA sequence: TGTGCCAGCTCACCTAGCTTCTACGAGCAGTACTTC. Protein product: CASSPSFYEQYF.

Here the CDR3 DNA reads TGTGCCATCAGTGAATGGGCACGTTGGACTGAAGCTTTCTTT. This codes for CAISEWARWTEAFF. The chain joins TRBV10-3 to TRBJ1-1; D gene unclear. Looked up from germline, CDR1 is ENHRY and CDR2 is SYGVKD. V dropped 3 bases and J dropped 5 bases, with 13 bases sitting between them. The CDR3 has 14 amino acids.

The table lists this clone with a count of one. The chain recombines TRBV5-1 with TRBJ2-5, with 9 bases aligning to TRBD2. Germline V lookup: CDR1 SGHRS, CDR2 YFSETQ. Unmatched junction bases numbered 4, after V lost 1 base and J lost 0 bases. The CDR3 spans 16 residues. The CDR3 region is CASSLSLAGNQETQYF. CDR3 DNA sequence: TGCGCCAGCAGCTTGTCTCTAGCGGGGAACCAAGAGACCCAGTACTTC.

V usage is TRBV4-3 and J usage is TRBJ1-4; D might be TRBD1 (5 bases). With 1 base removed from V and 4 bases from J, the gap between germline ends came to 16 bases. The CDR3 consists of 17 residues. Per germline, CDR1 LGHNA and CDR2 YSLEER. This chain's CDR3 is CASSQGPGGDFNEKLFF. CDR3 DNA sequence: TGCGCCAGCAGCCAAGGTCCCGGTGGGGACTTTAATGAAAAACTGTTTTTT.

The chain combines TRBV29-1 with TRBJ2-1, with TRBD1 as a possible D gene (6 bases). Trimming took off 5 bases at V and 4 bases at J, with 12 bases between the two ends. Germline V CDR1 and CDR2: SQVTM, ANQGSEA. The CDR3 runs to 13 residues. The CDR3 loop is CSVKSQGYNEQFF. The CDR3, as DNA: TGCAGCGTTAAATCACAGGGATACAATGAGCAGTTCTTC.

V and J are TRBV28 and TRBJ1-5, with 7 positions matching TRBD1. The CDR3 length is 15 residues. Trimming took 4 bases from V and 3 from J; bases not matched to a gene: 6. Germline CDR1 and CDR2: MDHEN and SYDVKM. CDR3 residues: CASSSSGGYNQPQHF. The CDR3 DNA is TGTGCCAGCAGTTCCTCAGGGGGTTACAATCAGCCCCAGCATTTT.

The chain joins TRBV27 to TRBJ1-2; 7 bases are shared with TRBD1. The V segment lost 5 bases and the J segment 7 bases; nucleotides outside the gene matches: 10. This CDR3 has 14 residues. Germline V gene data show CDR1 as MNHEY and CDR2 as SMNVEV (reference sequence). DNA for the CDR3: TGTGCCAGCAGTGACGCAGTCAGGGACAGTGGCTACACCTTC. Translating it yields CASSDAVRDSGYTF.

The rearrangement uses TRBV19 and TRBJ1-5; D unclear. Germline V gene data show CDR1 as LNHDA and CDR2 as SQIVND (reference sequence). V gave up 7 bases and J gave up 5 bases, with 12 bases separating them. This CDR3 spans 13 amino acids. DNA of the CDR3: TGTGCCAGTACAGGCGCTTCCCATCAGCCCCAGCATTTT. As protein: CASTGASHQPQHF.

This chain links TRBV9 with TRBJ1-1; 8 bases are a match to TRBD1. From germline, CDR1 is SGDLS and CDR2 YYNGEE. The trim removed 2 bases at V and 1 base at J, leaving 1 base unmatched. The CDR3 is made up of 14 amino acids. As DNA, the CDR3 is TGTGCCAGCAGCGTTACAGGGGGGAACACTGAAGCTTTCTTT. The encoded protein is CASSVTGGNTEAFF.

V and J are TRBV4-1 and TRBJ2-3; D ambiguous. V was trimmed by 0 bases and J by 5 bases, leaving 9 bases between them. Germline CDR1 and CDR2: MGHRA and YSYEKL. The CDR3 extends over 14 amino acids. CDR3 coding DNA: TGCGCCAGCAGCCAAGAGACCCAGGAAGATACGCAGTATTTT. It specifies CASSQETQEDTQYF.

The chain couples TRBV4-3 to TRBJ1-4, with 7 bases lining up with TRBD1. The CDR3 is 15 residues long. Germline V gives CDR1 LGHNA, CDR2 YSLEER. V shed 3 bases, J shed 8 bases, and the junction held 9 bases outside the gene matches. The DNA for the CDR3 is TGCGCCAGCAGCCATACGACAGGGCCGGGGGAAAAACTGTTTTTT. Translating gives CASSHTTGPGEKLFF.

The chain is built from TRBV28 and TRBJ2-7, with TRBD1 identical over 7 bases. V was clipped by 3 bases and J by 2 bases; unmatched bases: 10. In germline, CDR1 is MDHEN, CDR2 SYDVKM. This CDR3 is built from 16 residues. The CDR3 reads CASSFPGQTLTYEQYF. The DNA of the CDR3 is TGTGCCAGCAGTTTCCCGGGACAGACCCTAACCTACGAGCAGTACTTC. Based on the CDR3 plus reference TRBV28 and TRBJ2-7, the full variable domain is DVKVTQSSRYLVKRTGEKVFLECVQDMDHENMFWYRQDPGLGLRLIYFSYDVKMKEKGDIPEGYSVSREKKERFSLILESASTNQTSMYLCASSFPGQTLTYEQYFGPGTRLTVT.

The rearrangement links TRBV5-1 to TRBJ1-1; D ambiguous. Germline V gene lookup returns CDR1 SGHRS and CDR2 YFSETQ. CDR3 length: 13 amino acids. V lost 0 bases and J 2 bases, leaving 5 bases between the germline ends. The CDR3 nucleotides are TGCGCCAGCAGCTTGGATCCAAACACTGAAGCTTTCTTT. Translating it yields CASSLDPNTEAFF.

The rearrangement links TRBV27 to TRBJ2-7; 12 bases map to TRBD1. Germline lookup yields CDR1 MNHEY and CDR2 SMNVEV (reference sequence). The CDR3 is 14 residues long. V trimming: 5 bases; J trimming: 6 bases; junction bases outside the gene matches: 5. The CDR3 loop reads CASSIGTGGAEQYF. CDR3 nucleotide sequence: TGTGCCAGCAGTATAGGGACAGGGGGCGCCGAGCAGTACTTC.

This chain joins TRBV4-2 and TRBJ2-5, with no clear D. Per germline, CDR1 LGHNA and CDR2 YNFKEQ. The CDR3 covers 13 residues. Trimming left V 1 base short and J 8 bases short, with 11 bases between. The CDR3: CASSQGAERTQYF. DNA for the CDR3: TGTGCCAGCAGCCAAGGAGCAGAGAGAACCCAGTACTTC.

This clone was seen once. The chain combines TRBV6-4 with TRBJ2-3, with unresolved D. The V gene's germline CDR1 is MRHNA and CDR2 SNTAGT. Trimming left V 3 bases short and J 0 bases short, with 7 bases between. The CDR3 length is 14 residues. The CDR3 DNA reads as TGTGCCAGCAGTGAGGACGGTAGCACAGATACGCAGTATTTT. Its protein is CASSEDGSTDTQYF.

This chain uses TRBV2 with TRBJ2-2; maybe TRBD2 (5 bases). The CDR3 sequence is 14 residues long. The V gene's germline CDR1 is SNHLY and CDR2 FYNNEI. The V end lost 4 bases, the J end lost 5 bases, and 11 bases lay between the germline ends. CDR3 coding DNA: TGTGCCAGCAGTGTCGAGAGGGCAACCGGGGAGCTGTTTTTT. This encodes CASSVERATGELFF.

The chain links TRBV9 to TRBJ1-3; D gene ambiguous. The length of the CDR3 is 13 residues. V was shortened by 0 bases and J by 3 bases, with 4 bases between the two germline ends. Germline CDR1 SGDLS, CDR2 YYNGEE. CDR3 in DNA: TGTGCCAGCAGCGTAGTTCTTGGAAACACCATATATTTT. This translates into CASSVVLGNTIYF.

This clone is a singleton in its sample. The chain carries TRBV5-8 and TRBJ2-3; 15 bases fit TRBD2. Germline CDR1 is SGHTS and CDR2 is YDEGEE. The CDR3 spans 15 residues. Trimming cost V 1 base and J 8 bases; bases outside gene matches: 2. For the CDR3, the DNA is TGTGCCAGCAGCTTGTGGACTAGCGGGAGGGGTACGCAGTATTTT. Amino acids: CASSLWTSGRGTQYF.

This chain joins TRBV6-4 and TRBJ2-2; no clear D gene. The ends were cut back, 3 bases at V and 0 bases at J, with 5 bases in the middle. CDR1 is MRHNA, CDR2 SNTAGT, per germline. This CDR3 spans 14 amino acids. The chain's CDR3 is CASSEATNTGELFF. Here the CDR3 DNA reads TGTGCCAGCAGTGAGGCCACGAACACCGGGGAGCTGTTTTTT.

The rearrangement links TRBV4-2 to TRBJ2-6; tentative D call: TRBD2 (5 bases). Germline lookup yields CDR1 LGHNA and CDR2 YNFKEQ. V lost 5 bases and J lost 0, with 11 bases in between. The CDR3 length is 16 residues. The CDR3 reads CASSTRGGSGANVLTF. CDR3 coding DNA: TGTGCCAGCAGCACCCGCGGAGGCTCTGGGGCCAACGTCCTGACTTTC.

V and J are TRBV30 and TRBJ1-2, with D perhaps TRBD1 (6 bases). Between the trimmed V and J ends, which lost 3 bases and 9 bases, there was a span of 17 bases. From germline, CDR1 is GTSNPN and CDR2 SVGIG (reference sequence). The CDR3 consists of 13 residues. In nucleotides, the CDR3 is TGTGCCTGGAGCCTAGGGGGGGGAAGTAGCTACACCTTC. Protein product: CAWSLGGGSSYTF.

This clone was recorded once. The chain links TRBV27 to TRBJ2-7; 13 bases align to TRBD2. The V gene end was trimmed by 5 bases and the J gene end by 5 bases; junction bases not matched to a gene: 3. In germline, CDR1 is MNHEY, CDR2 SMNVEV (reference sequence). The CDR3 sequence is 14 residues long. The CDR3 region is CASSRLAGGHEQYF. The CDR3 DNA reads TGTGCCAGCAGTCGACTAGCGGGAGGCCACGAGCAGTACTTC.

This clone appeared once. The CDR3 DNA is TGTGCCAGCAGTAACGGACAGGACTACACTGAAGCTTTCTTT. Protein sequence: CASSNGQDYTEAFF. The V and J genes are TRBV6-1 and TRBJ1-1, with 7 bases fitting TRBD1. There are 14 residues in the CDR3. Trimming cost V 5 bases and J 3 bases; bases outside gene matches: 6. Germline assignment: CDR1 MNHNS and CDR2 SASEGT.

V and J are TRBV2 and TRBJ1-1; D not resolved. Germline CDR1 SNHLY, CDR2 FYNNEI. Trimming took 2 bases from V and 4 from J, leaving 8 bases between them. The CDR3 has 13 amino acids. CDR3 amino acids: CASSEMVTTEAFF. The CDR3 nucleotides are TGTGCCAGCAGTGAAATGGTGACCACTGAAGCTTTCTTT.

V is TRBV15 and J is TRBJ1-1; D remains unclear. This CDR3 contains 14 residues. V shed 0 bases and J shed 1 base, with 6 bases lying between them. The V gene's germline CDR1 is LNHNV and CDR2 YYDKDF (reference sequence). The CDR3 nucleotides are TGTGCCACCAGCAGAGACCAAACGAACACTGAAGCTTTCTTT. Protein: CATSRDQTNTEAFF.

CDR3 amino acids: CASSRVGQGVGYTF. Written as DNA, the CDR3 is TGTGCCAGCAGCCGGGTAGGGCAGGGCGTGGGCTACACCTTC. The gene calls are TRBV28 and TRBJ1-2; TRBD1 is a possible D gene (5 bases). V lost 6 bases and J lost 8, with 19 bases in between. This CDR3 has 14 amino acids. CDR1 and CDR2 from the germline V gene are MDHEN and SYDVKM.

CDR3 residues: CASSSMDEGSYEQYF. The CDR3 DNA reads TGTGCCAGCAGCTCGATGGATGAGGGATCCTACGAGCAGTACTTC. The chain uses TRBV7-9 and TRBJ2-7; a possible D gene is TRBD2 (5 bases). CDR1 and CDR2 (germline): SEHNR, FQNEAQ (reference sequence). This CDR3 contains 15 residues. Trimming stripped 4 bases from V and 1 base from J, with 14 bases between.

The gene calls are TRBV2 and TRBJ2-2, with D perhaps given as TRBD1 or TRBD2 (5 bases each). CDR3 length: 15 amino acids. The V end lost 4 bases, the J end lost 4 bases, and 13 bases lay between the germline ends. Looked up from germline, CDR1 is SNHLY and CDR2 is FYNNEI. CDR3 nucleotides: TGTGCCAGCAGTGGCCCTCTGGGGGTCACCGGGGAGCTGTTTTTT. Translating gives CASSGPLGVTGELFF.